The 17 T cell receptor beta chains in this list originate from one sample, sequenced in a study of T-cell reconstitution after alpha-beta-depleted transplantation in children. Preparation of the TCRbeta library was carried out with unique molecular identifiers. TCRdb called the PCR reads again in MiXCR, with one record for every CDR3 protein. The sample holds approximately 400,000 distinct CDR3 sequences; 11% are singletons and the top ten take roughly 5%. This material consisted of PBMCs from the stem cell graft donor, taken from the stem cell graft. The receptors originated from a human donor who donated a stem cell graft to a child with acute myeloid leukemia.

This clonotype was picked up many times. This chain links TRBV5-4 with TRBJ1-2, with a weak D call TRBD1 (6 bases). The germline CDR1 and CDR2 sequences are SGHNT and YYREEE (reference sequence). Trimming removed 4 bases at V and 4 bases at J, with 17 bases between. The CDR3 runs 15 residues. CDR3 residues: CASSPEGGIGYGYTF. The CDR3 DNA is TGTGCCAGCAGCCCGGAGGGGGGTATCGGCTATGGCTACACCTTC.

The gene calls are TRBV5-6 and TRBJ1-1; TRBD1 might be the D (5 bases). The germline CDR1 and CDR2 sequences are SGHDT and YYEEEE. V lost 0 bases and J 2 bases, leaving 17 bases between the germline ends. CDR3 length equals 17 residues. The CDR3 loop reads CASSLERDGGYNTEAFF. Written as DNA, the CDR3 is TGTGCCAGCAGCTTGGAGCGGGACGGAGGTTATAACACTGAAGCTTTCTTT.

V gene TRBV29-1 combines with J gene TRBJ1-2, with D possibly being TRBD1 (5 bases). This CDR3 spans 14 amino acids. Germline V gives CDR1 SQVTM, CDR2 ANQGSEA. V lost 5 bases, J lost 2 bases, and 15 bases lay in between. The CDR3: CSVLGSGPNYGYTF. CDR3 coding DNA: TGCAGCGTTTTAGGGTCAGGGCCCAACTATGGCTACACCTTC.

This clonotype has only a few counts. J is TRBJ1-1 and V is TRBV18, with D possibly being TRBD1 (5 bases). The CDR3 runs to 14 residues. V lost 8 bases and J 0 bases, leaving 13 bases between the germline ends. Per germline, CDR1 KGHSH and CDR2 LQKENI. The CDR3 spells CASGPGGVNTEAFF. The DNA for the CDR3 is TGTGCCAGCGGCCCCGGGGGGGTGAACACTGAAGCTTTCTTT. Supplemented by reference TRBV18 and TRBJ1-1, the full variable domain reads NAGVMQNPRHLVRRRGQEARLRCSPMKGHSHVYWYRQLPEEGLKFMVYLQKENIIDESGMPKERFSAEFPKEGPSILRIQQVVRGDSAAYFCASGPGGVNTEAFFGQGTRLTVV.

This clonotype occurred a few times. V is TRBV5-6 and J is TRBJ2-2, with 7 bases matching TRBD1. Germline CDR1 and CDR2: SGHDT and YYEEEE. The CDR3 has 16 residues. J gave up 2 bases and V 1 base, and 5 bases lay outside the gene matches. For the CDR3, the DNA is TGTGCCAGCAGCTTGCATTGGGACAGCAACACCGGGGAGCTGTTTTTT. This codes for CASSLHWDSNTGELFF.

The gene calls are TRBV21-1 and TRBJ1-2. TRBV21-1 is termed a pseudogene. The length of the CDR3 is 13 residues. The CDR3 here is CASSRRRNYGYTF. The CDR3 DNA reads TGTGCCAGCAGCCGCAGGCGAAACTATGGCTACACCTTC.

This clonotype has only a few counts. The chain carries TRBV10-3 and TRBJ1-2; maybe TRBD1 (6 bases). Trimming shortened V by 0 bases and J by 6 bases, and 11 bases separated the two germline ends. The germline V gene encodes CDR1 ENHRY and CDR2 SYGVKD. The CDR3 is 14 residues long. CDR3 DNA sequence: TGTGCCATCAGTGAGTCAAGGGGGGCTGATGGCTACACCTTC. It codes for CAISESRGADGYTF.

This clonotype was counted a few times. This sequence joins TRBV27 and TRBJ2-7; D is tentatively TRBD1 or TRBD2 (6 bases each). V shed 0 bases and J shed 6 bases, with 9 bases lying between them. Germline V gene lookup returns CDR1 MNHEY and CDR2 SMNVEV (reference sequence). The CDR3 has 13 residues. The CDR3 nucleotides are TGTGCCAGCAGTTTATCCAGGGGAGGCGAGCAGTACGTC. Translation: CASSLSRGGEQYV.

The V call is TRBV5-4, the J call TRBJ2-2, with D perhaps matching TRBD2 (7 bases). There are 16 residues in the CDR3. Per the germline V gene, CDR1 is SGHNT and CDR2 is YYREEE (reference sequence). V was shortened by 4 bases and J by 1 base, with 14 bases between the two germline ends. DNA for the CDR3: TGTGCCAGCAGCGACGGGGGGCCTTGGAACACCGGGGAGCTGTTTTTT. Its translation is CASSDGGPWNTGELFF.

This clonotype was counted a few times. The chain links TRBV27 to TRBJ2-3; D call uncertain. CDR3 length: 13 residues. The germline CDR1 and CDR2 sequences are MNHEY and SMNVEV (reference sequence). V was clipped by 1 base and J by 6 bases, with 8 bases between them. The CDR3 coding sequence is TGTGCCAGCAGTTTATTGGGGTCCGATACGCAGTATTTT. Translating gives CASSLLGSDTQYF.

The rearrangement uses TRBV4-1 and TRBJ2-7, with 10 bases that match TRBD2. The CDR3 runs to 17 residues. Germline V CDR1 and CDR2: MGHRA, YSYEKL. V shed 4 bases, J shed 6 bases, and the junction held 15 bases outside the gene matches. CDR3 sequence: CASSRKPGLAFSAEQYV. The CDR3 DNA follows: TGCGCCAGCAGCCGCAAACCGGGACTAGCGTTTTCTGCCGAGCAGTACGTC.

The gene calls are TRBV5-1 and TRBJ1-2, with D unresolved. V gave up 4 bases and J gave up 7 bases, with 17 bases separating them. This CDR3 region has 14 residues. Germline lookup yields CDR1 SGHRS and CDR2 YFSETQ. The CDR3 is CASSAAGNLGGYTF. CDR3 nucleotides: TGCGCCAGCAGCGCAGCGGGCAATCTGGGTGGCTACACCTTC.

The chain uses TRBV6-2 or TRBV6-3 and TRBJ2-1; 7 bases match TRBD1. Germline V gene data show CDR1 as MNHEY and CDR2 as SVGEGT. The V gene end was trimmed by 2 bases and the J gene end by 4 bases; junction bases not matched to a gene: 11. The CDR3 extends over 17 amino acids. The CDR3 loop reads CASSYQGTGTAYNEQFF. As DNA, the CDR3 is TGTGCCAGCAGTTACCAAGGGACCGGGACAGCTTACAATGAGCAGTTCTTC.

The V gene is TRBV5-1, the J gene TRBJ2-3; 7 nucleotides match TRBD2. The ends lost 1 base at V and 2 bases at J; junction bases unmatched: 4. The CDR3 extends over 15 amino acids. Germline lookup yields CDR1 SGHRS and CDR2 YFSETQ. The CDR3 DNA follows: TGCGCCAGCAGCTTGCCTGGGGGGGACACAGATACGCAGTATTTT. Translating gives CASSLPGGDTDTQYF.

V is TRBV10-3 and J is TRBJ2-5, with D possibly TRBD2 on 5 matching bases. The germline CDR1 and CDR2 sequences are ENHRY and SYGVKD. V dropped 0 bases and J dropped 3 bases, with 11 bases sitting between them. The CDR3 contains 15 residues. DNA for the CDR3: TGTGCCATCAGTGAGTCGGACTCCGGGGAAGAGACCCAGTACTTC. Translating it yields CAISESDSGEETQYF.

This clonotype was counted at least ten times. This sequence joins TRBV9 and TRBJ1-2; tentatively, D is TRBD1 (5 bases). CDR3 length: 14 amino acids. V was shortened by 0 bases and J by 7 bases, with 13 bases between the two germline ends. Germline V lookup: CDR1 SGDLS, CDR2 YYNGEE. CDR3 sequence: CASSVVEGHIGYTF. DNA for the CDR3: TGTGCCAGCAGCGTAGTGGAGGGGCATATTGGCTACACCTTC.

The chain uses TRBV5-1 and TRBJ2-4; a weak D match, TRBD1 (6 bases). The germline gives CDR1 SGHRS, CDR2 YFSETQ. Trimming shortened V by 1 base and J by 0 bases, and 11 bases separated the two germline ends. CDR3 length equals 16 residues. The DNA of the CDR3 is TGCGCCAGCAGCTTGAGGGGGATTGAAGCCAAAAACATTCAGTACTTC. It encodes CASSLRGIEAKNIQYF. The entire variable domain, with the rest obtained from reference TRBV5-1 and TRBJ2-4, is as follows: KAGVTQTPRYLIKTRGQQVTLSCSPISGHRSVSWYQQTPGQGLQFLFEYFSETQRNKGNFPGRFSGRQFSNSRSEMNVSTLELGDSALYLCASSLRGIEAKNIQYFGAGTRLSVL.